The rows below give T cell receptor beta chains drawn from one sample of a study of T-cell reconstitution after alpha-beta-depleted transplantation in children. One entry per CDR3 protein, called by TCRdb with MiXCR from the PCR reads. The sample comprises some 590,000 distinct CDR3 sequences, 8% to 11% of which are singletons, and roughly 4% rests with the top ten. The sample was PBMCs from the stem cell graft donor, taken from the stem cell graft. The receptors shown here come from a human donor who donated a stem cell graft to a child with acute myeloid leukemia. CDR3s include the opening cysteine and the closing phenylalanine or tryptophan. A D gene is named only where the DNA matches it firmly. A clone size is listed for some rows: how often the clone was seen (once, few, many), or a class if it is expanded.

V gene	clone size	D gene	J gene	CDR3 DNA	CDR3 protein
TRBV20-1	few	NA	TRBJ1-1	TGCAGTGCTAGAAATTTTCCGGGACGGGGGGCTTTCTTT	CSARNFPGRGAFF
TRBV7-2	few	TRBD1	TRBJ1-5	TGTGCCAGCAGCACCCGGACAGGGAATGTGCCCCAGCATTTT	CASSTRTGNVPQHF
TRBV6-9	NA	NA	TRBJ2-2	TGTGCCAGCAGAAGAACAGGTCAGAGGAACACCGGGGAGCTGTTTTTT	CASRRTGQRNTGELFF
TRBV12-3/TRBV12-4	many	TRBD1	TRBJ1-6	TGTGCCAGCAGCCAACCGGGACAGAATTCACCCCTCCACTTT	CASSQPGQNSPLHF
TRBV20-1	many	NA	TRBJ1-5	TGCAGTGCTAGAAATTCTAGGGGAGGGCCCCTTAGCAATCAGCCCCAGCATTTT	CSARNSRGGPLSNQPQHF
TRBV12-5	NA	TRBD2	TRBJ2-3	TGTGCTAGTGGTGGGACTAGCGGTTCTGATACGCAGTATTTT	CASGGTSGSDTQYF
TRBV20-1	many	NA	TRBJ1-1	TGCAGTGCTAGAGAGGGCGGGGGCAACGCTTTCTTT	CSAREGGGNAFF
TRBV20-1	NA	TRBD1	TRBJ2-3	TGCAGTGCCCGGGCCGCCGACAGGGGGGGAGATACGCAGTATTTT	CSARAADRGGDTQYF
TRBV29-1	many	NA	TRBJ1-2	TGCAGCACCCGTATTGCAAATGGCTACACCTTC	CSTRIANGYTF
TRBV29-1	few	TRBD1	TRBJ2-7	TGCAGCGTTGGACAGGGCCTCTCCTACGAGCAGTACTTC	CSVGQGLSYEQYF
TRBV6-1	many	NA	TRBJ2-7	TGTGCCAGCAGTGAAGGGAGCTGGGGAGTCTACGAGCAGTACTTC	CASSEGSWGVYEQYF
TRBV5-1	NA	NA	TRBJ2-1	TGCGCCAGCAGCCCGGCTCTCGCGGGCAATGAGCAGTTCTTC	CASSPALAGNEQFF
TRBV11-2	NA	TRBD2	TRBJ2-6	TGTGCCAGCAGCGTCTTTGCGAGCGGGAGGTTGACTGGGGCCAACGTCCTGACTTTC	CASSVFASGRLTGANVLTF
TRBV12-3/TRBV12-4	NA	TRBD2	TRBJ2-1	TGTGCCAGCAGCCTGCAGGTGGGTTGGACTAGCGGAAAAAATGAGCAGTTCTTC	CASSLQVGWTSGKNEQFF
TRBV10-3	few	NA	TRBJ2-5	TGTGCCATCAGTGAGTCCCCCCCAGAGACCCAGTACTTC	CAISESPPETQYF
TRBV15	few	TRBD1	TRBJ2-3	TGTGCCACCAGCAAAAGCGGGCGGGCCCCACAGGGGGCGCAGTATTTT	CATSKSGRAPQGAQYF